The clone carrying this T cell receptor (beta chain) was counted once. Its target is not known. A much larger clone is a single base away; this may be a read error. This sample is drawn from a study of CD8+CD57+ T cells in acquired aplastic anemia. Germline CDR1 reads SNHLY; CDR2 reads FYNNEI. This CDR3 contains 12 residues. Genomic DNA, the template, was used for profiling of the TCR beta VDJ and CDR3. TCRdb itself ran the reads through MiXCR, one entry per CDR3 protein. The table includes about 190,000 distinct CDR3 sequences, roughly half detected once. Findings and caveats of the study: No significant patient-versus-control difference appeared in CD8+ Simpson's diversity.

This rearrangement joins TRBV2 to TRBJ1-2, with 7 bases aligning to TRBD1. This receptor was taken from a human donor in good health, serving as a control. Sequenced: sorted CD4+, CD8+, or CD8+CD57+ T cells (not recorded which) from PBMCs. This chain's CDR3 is CASAGTEGAWLF. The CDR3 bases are TGTGCCAGCGCCGGGACAGAGGGCGCATGGCTCTTC.